Listed below are T cell receptor beta chains from one sample, sequenced in a study of beta chain features in type 1 diabetes. Libraries were prepared by immunoSEQ multiplex PCR; TCRdb keeps only in-frame clonotypes and omits some of them. Among fewer than 30,000 clones, approximately 69% were seen once, and the ten largest hold around 4%. Material for sequencing was Tregs from blood. Receptor source: a man aged 18 to 29 with type 1 diabetes. Both conserved end residues are part of each CDR3. The order of the fields is clone size, V gene, J gene, D gene, CDR3 length, CDR3 protein, CDR3 DNA. The D gene is left open where the match is weak. The size of a clone is reported for some rows only, either as once, few or many, or as a class for expanded clones.

NA	TRBV10-2	TRBJ1-1	NA	15	CASSADLQEGNEAFF	TGCGCCAGCAGTGCCGACTTACAGGAAGGTAATGAAGCTTTCTTT
NA	TRBV10-3	TRBJ1-5	TRBD1	17	CAISELDPGQGGRPQHF	TGTGCCATCAGTGAGTTGGACCCGGGACAGGGGGGGCGGCCCCAGCATTTT
NA	TRBV5-4	TRBJ2-1	NA	16	CASSSGQSNSYNEQFF	TGTGCCAGCAGCTCCGGACAGTCGAACTCCTACAATGAGCAGTTCTTC
NA	TRBV6-6	TRBJ1-1	NA	15	CAGAPVGAMNTEAFF	TGTGCCGGGGCCCCCGTTGGAGCGATGAACACTGAAGCTTTCTTT
NA	TRBV5-1	TRBJ2-2	TRBD1	13	CASSPQGTGELFF	TGCGCCAGCAGCCCACAGGGGACCGGGGAGCTGTTTTTT
NA	TRBV5-1	TRBJ2-5	TRBD2	16	CASSPSRGRVEETQYF	TGCGCCAGCAGCCCATCCAGAGGGAGGGTCGAGGAGACCCAGTACTTC
NA	TRBV10-3	TRBJ2-1	NA	13	CAISESLRGEQFF	TGTGCCATCAGTGAGTCTTTACGGGGAGAGCAGTTCTTC
NA	TRBV18	TRBJ2-5	TRBD1	15	CASSPDRGLVVEKYF	TGTGCCAGCTCACCGGACAGGGGGTTGGTTGTGGAGAAGTACTTC
NA	TRBV5-6	TRBJ1-1	TRBD1	15	CASRRQGRVDTEAFF	TGTGCCAGCAGGAGACAGGGGAGGGTGGACACTGAAGCTTTCTTT
NA	TRBV7-9	TRBJ2-1	TRBD1	14	CASSSTGGSNEQFF	TGTGCCAGCAGCTCGACAGGGGGTAGTAATGAGCAGTTCTTC
NA	TRBV7-2	TRBJ1-2	NA	11	CASSPGFGYTF	TGTGCCAGCAGTCCAGGGTTTGGCTACACCTTC
NA	TRBV4-3	TRBJ2-1	NA	16	CASSQDKGVPWDEQFF	TGCGCCAGCAGCCAAGATAAAGGGGTCCCTTGGGATGAGCAGTTCTTC
NA	TRBV20-1	TRBJ2-7	NA	11	CSARDLVRDYF	TGCAGTGCTAGAGATCTCGTGCGGGACTACTTC
few	TRBV5-4	TRBJ2-1	TRBD2	14	CASSRTSGRSEQFF	TGTGCCAGCAGCCGGACTAGCGGGAGGAGTGAGCAGTTCTTC
NA	TRBV5-4	TRBJ2-3	TRBD2	15	CASSLGASGRDTQYF	TGTGCCAGCAGCTTGGGTGCTAGCGGGAGGGATACGCAGTATTTT
NA	TRBV7-2	TRBJ2-7	NA	15	CASSPYWDWKGEQYF	TGTGCCAGCAGCCCCTACTGGGACTGGAAGGGCGAGCAGTACTTC
once	TRBV7-2	TRBJ1-1	NA	14	CASSPRQGGTEAFF	TGTGCCAGCAGTCCGCGTCAGGGAGGTACTGAAGCTTTCTTT
NA	TRBV5-5	TRBJ1-5	NA	16	CASSLEARNNRGPQHF	TGTGCCAGCAGCTTGGAGGCCAGAAATAACCGAGGGCCCCAGCATTTT
NA	TRBV29-1	TRBJ1-1	TRBD1	13	CSVALGQGGGAFF	TGCAGCGTTGCCCTGGGACAGGGTGGTGGAGCTTTCTTT
once	TRBV7-2	TRBJ1-1	TRBD1	16	CASSSRQGVLNTEAFF	TGTGCCAGCAGCTCGCGACAGGGGGTCTTGAACACTGAAGCTTTCTTT
NA	TRBV12-5	TRBJ2-2	TRBD2	20	CASGLALGLAGGPSTGELFF	TGTGCTAGTGGTTTGGCCCTCGGACTAGCGGGAGGGCCGAGCACCGGGGAGCTGTTTTTT
NA	TRBV30	TRBJ2-7	TRBD1	14	CAWSVGTGGSEQYF	TGTGCCTGGAGTGTAGGGACAGGGGGCTCCGAGCAGTACTTC
NA	TRBV6-5	TRBJ2-1	NA	15	CASSYSAFPYNEQFF	TGTGCCAGCAGTTACTCGGCATTTCCTTACAATGAGCAGTTCTTC
NA	TRBV29-1	TRBJ2-7	TRBD1	13	CSAAGTGFREQYF	TGCAGCGCCGCCGGGACAGGGTTTCGCGAGCAGTACTTC
NA	TRBV6-5	TRBJ2-1	NA	13	CASSYGQSREQFF	TGTGCCAGCAGTTACGGACAATCTCGGGAGCAGTTCTTC
NA	TRBV2	TRBJ1-2	TRBD1	12	CASTDRVGGYTF	TGTGCCAGCACAGACAGGGTTGGTGGCTACACCTTC
NA	TRBV9	TRBJ2-1	NA	13	CASSVRLYNEQFF	TGTGCCAGCAGCGTACGACTGTATAATGAGCAGTTCTTC
NA	TRBV7-6	TRBJ1-4	TRBD1	17	CASSLTPETGGVGKLFF	TGTGCCAGCAGCTTAACCCCAGAGACAGGGGGAGTGGGAAAACTGTTTTTT
NA	TRBV6-1	TRBJ2-1	TRBD2	17	CASSGGTSGMSYNEQFF	TGTGCCAGCAGTGGTGGGACTAGCGGGATGTCCTACAATGAGCAGTTCTTC
NA	TRBV18	TRBJ2-3	NA	13	CASSRSGPDTQYF	TGTGCCAGCTCACGGTCTGGGCCAGATACGCAGTATTTT
NA	TRBV7-2	TRBJ1-1	TRBD1	13	CASGYSRDREAFF	TGTGCCAGCGGCTATTCTAGGGACAGAGAAGCTTTCTTT
NA	TRBV10-3	TRBJ1-3	NA	14	CAISEGALGNTIYF	TGTGCCATCAGTGAGGGGGCGTTGGGAAACACCATATATTTT
NA	TRBV5-1	TRBJ2-1	TRBD2	17	CASSLVRSSGVYNEQFF	TGCGCCAGCAGCTTGGTTCGTTCCAGCGGGGTGTACAATGAGCAGTTCTTC
NA	TRBV28	TRBJ2-3	NA	14	CASSYPKSTDTQYF	TGTGCCAGCAGCTATCCTAAGAGCACAGATACGCAGTATTTT
NA	TRBV6-5	TRBJ1-2	NA	13	CASSSRPSRGYTF	TGTGCCAGCAGTTCCCGGCCTAGTCGAGGCTACACCTTC
NA	TRBV5-1	TRBJ2-5	NA	13	CASTRDGAETQYF	TGCGCCAGCACACGGGATGGCGCAGAGACCCAGTACTTC
NA	TRBV18	TRBJ2-3	TRBD1	16	CASSPTGTGDKDTQYF	TGTGCCAGCTCGCCAACCGGGACAGGGGATAAGGATACGCAGTATTTT
NA	TRBV2	TRBJ2-7	NA	16	CASSSPHGLGLYEQYF	TGTGCCAGCAGCTCACCCCATGGACTGGGACTCTACGAGCAGTACTTC
few	TRBV7-9	TRBJ2-5	NA	15	CASSLYGHYQETQYF	TGTGCCAGCAGCTTATATGGGCACTACCAAGAGACCCAGTACTTC
NA	TRBV7-2	TRBJ2-7	TRBD2	17	CASNLRTSEILNYEQYF	TGTGCCAGCAACTTAAGGACTAGCGAGATACTAAACTACGAGCAGTACTTC
NA	TRBV28	TRBJ1-2	TRBD1	16	CASSPSGGTGAYGYTF	TGTGCCAGCAGTCCCTCTGGAGGGACAGGGGCCTATGGCTACACCTTC
NA	TRBV7-6	TRBJ2-1	TRBD2	16	CASSLTSGRVNNEQFF	TGTGCCAGCAGCTTGACTAGCGGGAGGGTAAACAATGAGCAGTTCTTC
NA	TRBV2	TRBJ1-1	NA	15	CASSEGQGRYNEAFF	TGTGCCAGCAGTGAAGGTCAGGGCCGGTATAATGAAGCTTTCTTT
NA	TRBV5-1	TRBJ2-5	NA	15	CASSLGSLKGETQYF	TGCGCCAGCAGCTTGGGTAGCCTAAAGGGGGAGACCCAGTACTTC